This entry lists 18 T cell receptor beta chains sequenced from one sample in a study of blood T cell repertoires in COVID-19. Clones were read by immunoSEQ multiplex PCR, and TCRdb kept only the in-frame ones, dropping some. The sample holds about 160,000 clones, 87% seen once. The sample was PBMCs or T cells enriched from blood (not recorded which). Receptor source: a woman in her fifties or sixties who had recovered from COVID-19.

The DNA of the CDR3 is TGTGCCAGCAGTCGGTCCCAGGGATCGGGAGGGTATGGCAATCAGCCCCAGCATTTT. The encoded protein is CASSRSQGSGGYGNQPQHF. The rearrangement joins TRBV27 to TRBJ1-5; D is perhaps TRBD1 (5 bases). The CDR3 length is 19 residues. Germline V gene sequence: CDR1 MNHEY, CDR2 SMNVEV (reference sequence). Trimming took off 5 bases at V and 2 bases at J, with 25 bases between the two ends.

This clone was picked up one time. The genes are TRBV13 and TRBJ2-7, with D maybe TRBD1 (5 bases). Germline V gives CDR1 PRHDT, CDR2 FYEKMQ (reference sequence). V was shortened by 0 bases and J by 4 bases, with 10 bases between the two germline ends. The CDR3 sequence is 14 residues long. The CDR3 region is CASSLGRVSYEQYF. For the CDR3, the DNA is TGTGCCAGCAGCTTAGGCAGGGTTAGTTACGAGCAGTACTTC.

The chain employs TRBV7-8 and TRBJ1-6; possibly TRBD1 for D (6 bases). V gave up 8 bases and J gave up 0 bases, with 17 bases separating them. CDR1 and CDR2 from the germline V gene are SGHVS and FQNEAQ. The CDR3 has 17 amino acids. This chain's CDR3 is CASADGTLSSYNSPLHF. CDR3 nucleotide sequence: TGTGCCAGCGCAGACGGGACACTTAGCTCCTATAATTCACCCCTCCACTTT.

This clone was seen a single time. The chain joins TRBV5-1 to TRBJ1-1, with 8 bases matching TRBD1. The CDR3 is made up of 14 amino acids. The germline V gene encodes CDR1 SGHRS and CDR2 YFSETQ. V lost 3 bases to trimming and J lost 4 bases; unmatched junction nucleotides: 5. As DNA, the CDR3 is TGCGCCAGCAGCTACCGACAGGGGAGCACTGAAGCTTTCTTT. Its protein is CASSYRQGSTEAFF.

This clone was picked up a small number of times. The chain carries TRBV2 and TRBJ2-7, with 8 bases fitting TRBD2. Germline CDR1 and CDR2: SNHLY and FYNNEI. J lost 3 bases, V lost 2 bases, and 6 bases had no gene match. The CDR3 totals 15 residues. The CDR3 region has the DNA TGTGCCAGCAGTGAAAGACTAGCGCCCAACTACGAGCAGTACTTC. Its protein product is CASSERLAPNYEQYF.

This clone was seen only once. V gene TRBV5-4 combines with J gene TRBJ1-4; D not resolved. Trimming took off 0 bases at V and 4 bases at J, with 4 bases between the two ends. The CDR3 is 13 residues long. In germline, CDR1 is SGHNT, CDR2 YYREEE (reference sequence). CDR3 region: CASSLGSNEKLFF. As DNA, the CDR3 is TGTGCCAGCAGCTTGGGTAGTAATGAAAAACTGTTTTTT.

The V call is TRBV13, the J call TRBJ2-1; D is possibly TRBD1 (5 bases). The V and J ends lost 1 base and 15 bases respectively, with 10 bases between them. Germline CDR1 is PRHDT and CDR2 is FYEKMQ (reference sequence). The CDR3 covers 11 residues. The chain's CDR3 is CASSLVRVPFF. As DNA, the CDR3 is TGTGCCAGCAGCTTAGTCAGGGTACCGTTCTTC.

This sequence joins TRBV6-6 and TRBJ1-6; 9 bases are a match to TRBD1. Germline CDR1 reads MNHNY; CDR2 reads SVGAGI (reference sequence). The V segment lost 7 bases and the J segment 9 bases; nucleotides outside the gene matches: 4. The length of the CDR3 is 13 residues. CDR3 residues: CASMGQGASPLHF. In DNA form, the CDR3 reads TGTGCCAGCATGGGACAGGGCGCTTCACCCCTCCACTTT.

V and J are TRBV3-1 (or the pseudogene TRBV3-2) and TRBJ2-6; 7 bases map to TRBD1. Germline V gene data show CDR1 as LGHDT and CDR2 as YNNKEL (reference sequence). Trimming removed 5 bases from V and 0 bases from J; junction bases left unmatched: 4. The CDR3 totals 16 residues. Here the CDR3 reads CASSNTGVSGANVLTF. The DNA for the CDR3 is TGTGCCAGCAGCAATACAGGGGTCTCTGGGGCCAACGTCCTGACTTTC.

The CDR3 reads CASSLRTSGRRNEQFF. The DNA of the CDR3 is TGTGCCAGCAGCCTGAGGACTAGCGGGAGGAGAAATGAGCAGTTCTTC. The gene calls are TRBV7-2 and TRBJ2-1, with TRBD2 matching 14 bases. Germline V gives CDR1 SGHTA, CDR2 FQGNSA. The CDR3 totals 16 residues. V lost 5 bases and J lost 7; bases outside the gene matches: 7.

This clone was recorded only once. The rearrangement uses TRBV2 and TRBJ2-3; D gene unclear. The CDR3 length is 17 residues. V gave up 1 base and J gave up 0 bases, with 14 bases separating them. Germline assignment: CDR1 SNHLY and CDR2 FYNNEI. The chain's CDR3 is CASSEGVVAYSTDTQYF. The CDR3, as DNA: TGTGCCAGCAGTGAAGGAGTGGTAGCCTATAGCACAGATACGCAGTATTTT.

The chain combines TRBV28 with TRBJ1-1; tentatively, D is TRBD1 (5 bases). Germline V gene sequence: CDR1 MDHEN, CDR2 SYDVKM. Between the trimmed V and J ends, which lost 6 bases and 12 bases, there was a span of 20 bases. CDR3 length: 13 amino acids. DNA for the CDR3: TGTGCCAGCAGCACCCTAGGTCAGGGTAATTCTTTCTTT. This encodes CASSTLGQGNSFF.

This chain joins TRBV30 and TRBJ2-5; weak D call: TRBD1 (5 bases). Germline V gene data show CDR1 as GTSNPN and CDR2 as SVGIG (reference sequence). With 8 bases removed from V and 0 bases from J, the gap between germline ends came to 13 bases. The length of the CDR3 is 13 residues. The CDR3 protein is CAGAGLYQETQYF. The CDR3 DNA sequence: TGTGCCGGGGCAGGGCTGTACCAAGAGACCCAGTACTTC.

This CDR3 is CTSSQDTQVPFYEQYF. The CDR3 nucleotides are TGCACCAGCAGCCAAGATACCCAGGTCCCTTTCTACGAGCAGTACTTC. The rearrangement links TRBV1 to TRBJ2-7; the table's TRBD1 call for D was not verified on the DNA. TRBV1 is a pseudogene locus. The CDR3 loop spans 16 amino acids.

The chain links TRBV15 to TRBJ1-3; D might be TRBD1 (5 bases). The CDR3 totals 15 residues. Trimming removed 0 bases at V and 3 bases at J, with 9 bases between. Germline V CDR1 and CDR2: LNHNV, YYDKDF (reference sequence). The CDR3 here is CATSRDQGVGNTIYF. The DNA for the CDR3 is TGTGCCACCAGCAGAGATCAAGGGGTTGGAAACACCATATATTTT.

This sequence joins TRBV25-1 and TRBJ2-7, with 9 bases aligning to TRBD1. Germline CDR1 and CDR2: MGHDK and SYGVNS. After removal of 4 bases from V and 4 bases from J, the junction contained 11 bases not matched to a gene. This CDR3 spans 16 amino acids. For the CDR3, the DNA is TGTGCCAGCAGTGCAATCTCCGGGACAGGGAGGTACGAGCAGTACTTC. It yields the protein CASSAISGTGRYEQYF.

The chain has TRBV7-2 and TRBJ2-1, with D unclear. Germline V CDR1 and CDR2: SGHTA, FQGNSA. The CDR3 is 13 amino acids. Trimming removed 2 bases at V and 5 bases at J, with 7 bases between. CDR3 amino acids: CASSLSRNNEQFF. The CDR3, as DNA: TGTGCCAGCAGCTTATCCAGAAACAATGAGCAGTTCTTC.

This chain connects TRBV18 to TRBJ2-7, with D perhaps matching TRBD1 (6 bases). The CDR3 runs to 14 residues. Trimming shortened V by 2 bases and J by 5 bases, and 13 bases separated the two germline ends. The germline V gene has CDR1 KGHSH and CDR2 LQKENI. CDR3 protein: CASSPGTLGHEQYF. For the CDR3, the DNA is TGTGCCAGCTCACCAGGGACATTGGGCCACGAGCAGTACTTC. The whole variable domain, filled in from reference TRBV18 and TRBJ2-7, reads NAGVMQNPRHLVRRRGQEARLRCSPMKGHSHVYWYRQLPEEGLKFMVYLQKENIIDESGMPKERFSAEFPKEGPSILRIQQVVRGDSAAYFCASSPGTLGHEQYFGPGTRLTVT.